This TCR beta chain appears in the sequencing data of a study of blood T cell repertoires in COVID-19 (dated by TCRdb to 2020 to 2021). Notes on the research overall: Collaborator samples came from the United States, Italy and Spain and covered acute and convalescent phases of COVID-19. Where available, HLA class I and class II types were taken from metadata supplied by the sample provider and were not determined by assay-based typing. Sample metadata almost always included a de-identified subject ID, COVID-19 status, age in years and sex. A freely available public database, intended as a resource for researchers studying the immune response to SARS-CoV-2, is where the repertoires were released. The material from the prospective study consisted of cDNA or gDNA derived from T cells, B-cell-depleted T cells, or PBMCs. The dataset comprised deeply sampled blood TCRbeta repertoires from subjects exposed to, actively infected with, or recovered from COVID-19. The samples were drawn from two sources: the first 160 participants of the ongoing ImmuneRACE study, and 1,200 or so subjects contributed by 6 global collaborators.

Note on this clone: The antigen it binds to is not known. Per-base quality was not reported, and no clone a single base away is much larger than it.

TCRbeta CDR3 regions were amplified from genomic DNA using the immunoSEQ Assay, a bias-controlled multiplex PCR. The study's own analysis went as follows. The number of nucleated cells in each sample was estimated by amplification of reference gene primers within the assay. To quantify the absolute abundance of each unique TCRbeta CDR3 rearrangement, sequence reads were collapsed and filtered. For each sample, productive Simpson clonality was calculated as the square root of Simpson's diversity index over productive rearrangements. Entries here come from immuneACCESS through TCRdb and include only in-frame sequences with V and J called. Some clones fail to appear in such tables; in the studies checked, an unresolved V gene covers under half of the shortfall, and the cause of the remainder is unknown. For V, J and clone size, that table is used; D and trimming come from the DNA. Within this sample are around 200,000 clones, with roughly 90% of them counted one time only. The biggest ten clones account for around 1.5% of the sample.

For CDR1 and CDR2, the germline V gene lists SNHLY and FYNNEI. V loses 7 bases of germline sequence and J loses 6 bases, and the interval between the two ends is 14 bases. The CDR3 starts with the cysteine, ends with the phenylalanine, and has 13 residues. Only the CDR3 DNA stays, 39 bases, in frame from base 1. Beyond this particular receptor, the publication reports: How much clinical and demographic metadata was included differed by source and by participant, and the metadata was provided uncurated.

The collaborating institutions used their own protocols to collect whole blood in K2EDTA tubes. For TCRbeta analysis, collaborators shipped samples as frozen whole blood, isolated PBMCs, or DNA extracted from either of those sample types. The chain was built from TRBV2 and TRBJ2-3; perhaps TRBD1 is the D gene, with 6 bases matching. What was sequenced was peripheral blood. The TCR sequence derives from a man aged 18 to 30 with active or convalescent COVID-19. The CDR3 amino acid sequence is: CASTGVGADTQYF. The DNA sequence reads TGTGCCAGCACCGGGGTGGGGGCGGATACGCAGTATTTT.